Shown below are 3 T cell receptor beta chains from a single sample sequenced in a study of shared T cell receptors in the human thymus. Assay: immunoSEQ multiplex PCR; the TCRdb copy retains only in-frame clones and omits some. The sample lists some 720,000 clones, 88% seen once, with about 0.01% in the top ten. These sequences were also reported in another study, on human thymus T cells.

The sequencing input was thymocytes. These receptors all come from a boy younger than two with a congenital heart defect.

The CDR3 sequence: CASSYGNGRPYNEQFF. Here the CDR3 DNA reads TGTGCCAGCAGTTACGGGAACGGGAGGCCCTACAATGAGCAGTTCTTC. The chain uses TRBV6-5 and TRBJ2-1; 7 nucleotides match TRBD2. The CDR3 is 16 amino acids. Trimming at V came to 2 bases and at J to 2 bases, leaving 6 bases not matched to a gene. Germline-derived CDR1 and CDR2 are MNHEY and SVGAGI.

The rearrangement joins TRBV11-3 to TRBJ1-2, with 8 bases fitting TRBD1. The CDR3 sequence is 14 residues long. CDR1 is SGHNT, CDR2 YENEEA, per germline. V dropped 4 bases and J dropped 4; count of bases not matched to a gene: 5. CDR3 protein: CASSSRTGPYGYTF. DNA for the CDR3: TGTGCCAGCAGCTCCCGGACAGGGCCCTATGGCTACACCTTC.

The gene calls are TRBV6-6 and TRBJ2-2; the D gene is possibly TRBD1 (6 bases). The CDR3 runs to 14 residues. V lost 5 bases, J lost 6 bases, and 13 bases lay in between. CDR1 and CDR2 from the germline V gene are MNHNY and SVGAGI (reference sequence). Written as DNA, the CDR3 is TGTGCCAGCAGTACAGGGCTAAACGCCGGGGAGCTGTTTTTT. It yields the protein CASSTGLNAGELFF.